This T cell receptor (beta chain) emerged from a study of blood T cell repertoires in COVID-19. The overall study: COVID-19 samples collected from the United States, Italy and Spain covered acute and convalescent phases.

The V gene's germline CDR1 is SGHVS and CDR2 FQNEAQ. This CDR3 contains 13 residues. V was clipped by 6 bases and J by 2 bases, with 10 bases between them. TCRdb's copy holds only in-frame clones and misses some; the assay was immunoSEQ multiplex PCR. The table lists around 130,000 clones, about 88% of them singletons. The sequencing sample was made of PBMCs or T cells enriched from blood (not recorded which). The rearrangement links TRBV7-8 to TRBJ2-5; D ambiguous. The sequence derives from a woman aged 50 to 65 who had recovered from COVID-19. The CDR3 spells CASRSHQQETQYF. CDR3 nucleotide sequence: TGTGCCAGCAGATCACACCAACAAGAGACCCAGTACTTC.